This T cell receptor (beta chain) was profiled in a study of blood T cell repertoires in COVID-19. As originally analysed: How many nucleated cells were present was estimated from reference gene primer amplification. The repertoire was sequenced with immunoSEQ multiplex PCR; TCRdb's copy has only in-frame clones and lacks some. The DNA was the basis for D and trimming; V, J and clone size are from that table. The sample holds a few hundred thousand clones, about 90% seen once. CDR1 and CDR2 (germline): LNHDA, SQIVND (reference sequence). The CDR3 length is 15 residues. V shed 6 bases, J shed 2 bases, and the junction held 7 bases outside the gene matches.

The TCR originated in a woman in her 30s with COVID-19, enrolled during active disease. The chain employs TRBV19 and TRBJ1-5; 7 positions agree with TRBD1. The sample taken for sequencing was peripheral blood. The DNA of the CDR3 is TGTGCCAGTAGGCAGGGGGTTATGGGCAATCAGCCCCAGCATTTT. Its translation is CASRQGVMGNQPQHF.